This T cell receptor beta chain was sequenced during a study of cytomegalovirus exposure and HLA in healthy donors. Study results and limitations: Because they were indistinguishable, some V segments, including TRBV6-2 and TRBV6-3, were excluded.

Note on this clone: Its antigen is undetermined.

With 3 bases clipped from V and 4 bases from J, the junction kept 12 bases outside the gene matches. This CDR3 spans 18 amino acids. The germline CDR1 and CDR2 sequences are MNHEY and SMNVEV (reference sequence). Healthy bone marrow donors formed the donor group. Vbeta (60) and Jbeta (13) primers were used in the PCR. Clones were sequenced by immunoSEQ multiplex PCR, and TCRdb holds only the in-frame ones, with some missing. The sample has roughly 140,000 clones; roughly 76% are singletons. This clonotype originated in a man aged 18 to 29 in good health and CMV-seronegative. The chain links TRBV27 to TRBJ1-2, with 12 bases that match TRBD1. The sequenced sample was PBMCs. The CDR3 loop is CASSFTGTGGSTGYGYTF. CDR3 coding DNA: TGTGCCAGCAGTTTTACCGGGACAGGGGGCTCTACCGGCTATGGCTACACCTTC.